The entry below gives a single T cell receptor (beta chain) sequence along with its context. Its antigen is unknown. The assay was immunoSEQ multiplex PCR, and TCRdb's table has in-frame clones only and misses some. The sample has about 53,000 clones, 70% to 90% seen once; the top ten hold roughly 5%. Unmatched junction bases numbered 6, after V lost 5 bases and J lost 2 bases. The CDR3 totals 13 residues. CDR1 is SQVTM, CDR2 ANQGSEA, per germline. This sample stems from a study of radiotherapy plus CTLA-4 blockade in lung cancer. Study-wide points: Researchers report tumor-derived TCR clones expanding in blood after radiotherapy plus ipilimumab.

The rearrangement joins TRBV29-1 to TRBJ2-7; TRBD1 agrees at 7 bases. This specimen consisted of peripheral blood, obtained from a patient treated with radiotherapy plus ipilimumab. This TCR derives from a human donor with non-small cell lung cancer whose response to radiotherapy plus ipilimumab could not be evaluated. Here the CDR3 reads CSVSTGSAYEQYF. For the CDR3, the DNA is TGCAGCGTTTCGACAGGGTCGGCCTACGAGCAGTACTTC.